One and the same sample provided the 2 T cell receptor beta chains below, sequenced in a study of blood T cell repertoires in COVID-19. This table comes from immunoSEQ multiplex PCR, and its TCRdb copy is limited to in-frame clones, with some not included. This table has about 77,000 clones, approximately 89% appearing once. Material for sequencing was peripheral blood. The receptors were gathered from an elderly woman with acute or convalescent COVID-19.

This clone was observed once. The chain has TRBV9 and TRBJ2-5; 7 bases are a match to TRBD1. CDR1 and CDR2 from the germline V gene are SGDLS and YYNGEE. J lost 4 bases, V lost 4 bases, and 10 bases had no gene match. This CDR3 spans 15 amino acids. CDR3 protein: CASSLNDDRVETQYF. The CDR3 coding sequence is TGTGCCAGCAGCCTTAACGACGACAGGGTAGAGACCCAGTACTTC.

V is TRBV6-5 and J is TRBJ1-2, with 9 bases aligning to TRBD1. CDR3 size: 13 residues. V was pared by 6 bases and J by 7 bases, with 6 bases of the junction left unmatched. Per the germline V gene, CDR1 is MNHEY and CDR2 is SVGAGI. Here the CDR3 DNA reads TGTGCCAGCAGAAACAGGGGGCCGGGTGGCTACACCTTC. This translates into CASRNRGPGGYTF.